Following are 8 T cell receptor beta chains from one sample sequenced in a study of Graves' ophthalmopathy and Graves' hyperthyroidism. Amplifying from RNA transcripts, the study obtained TCR beta CDR3 regions. The first-round RT-PCR employed HTBI primers together with the Qiagen OneStep RT-PCR kit. A multiplex PCR was then performed as the second round. One entry per CDR3 protein, called by TCRdb with MiXCR from the multiplex PCR reads. The table includes 400,000 to 500,000 distinct CDR3 sequences, approximately 21% detected once. Sequences were obtained from peripheral blood. The receptor source for this set is a young woman with stable Graves' hyperthyroidism.

Notes on this clonotype: Since the CDR3 does not end with the conserved phenylalanine or tryptophan, this likely comes from a read error. The DNA is left out, because the CDR3 cannot be placed on it with certainty; the CDR3 is given as TCRdb lists it. The chain combines TRBV7-3 with TRBJ1-1; TRBD1, the table's D call, was not compared with the DNA. The germline V gene encodes CDR1 SGHTA and CDR2 FQGTGA. With termini counted, the CDR3 has 13 amino acids. This chain's CDR3 is CASSRGTGDEACL.

This clonotype showed up many times. The chain links TRBV7-2 to TRBJ2-7; possibly TRBD1 for D (5 bases). Trimming left V 5 bases short and J 2 bases short, with 13 bases between. CDR3 length: 14 amino acids. Per the germline V gene, CDR1 is SGHTA and CDR2 is FQGNSA. The CDR3 DNA follows: TGTGCCAGCAGCCAGTCTACAGGCACCTACGAGCAGTACTTC. Translated, it gives CASSQSTGTYEQYF.

This clonotype was counted ten times or more. The chain is built from TRBV19 and TRBJ1-1; D is perhaps TRBD1 (5 bases). V dropped 8 bases and J dropped 3 bases, with 10 bases sitting between them. This CDR3 contains 12 residues. CDR1 and CDR2 (germline): LNHDA, SQIVND (reference sequence). In nucleotides, the CDR3 is TGTGCCAGTCGTTGGGGGGACACTGAAGCTTTCTTT. Translating it yields CASRWGDTEAFF.

This clonotype has at least ten counts. The rearrangement joins TRBV14 to TRBJ2-7; TRBD2 matches at 7 bases. V was clipped by 1 base and J by 2 bases; unmatched bases: 8. CDR1 SGHDN and CDR2 FVKESK come from the germline V gene. The CDR3 loop spans 16 amino acids. The CDR3 reads CASSQVASGLPYEQYF. For the CDR3, the DNA is TGTGCCAGCAGCCAAGTCGCTAGCGGTTTACCCTACGAGCAGTACTTC.

There are many counts of this clonotype. The junction differs from germline at one of its ends, possibly a read error. The V gene is TRBV27, the J gene TRBJ2-5; 9 bases align to TRBD1. The CDR3 is 16 amino acids. The germline gives CDR1 MNHEY, CDR2 SMNVEV (reference sequence). The CDR3 sequence is CASTQRDREYQESQYF. CDR3 coding DNA: TGTGCCAGCACCCAACGGGACAGGGAGTACCAAGAGTCCCAGTACTTC.

The CDR3 coding sequence is TGTGCCAGCAGTGAATATCGGGGCACTGAAGCTTTCTTT. It codes for CASSEYRGTEAFF. The rearrangement uses TRBV6-1 and TRBJ1-1, with unresolved D. The V gene's germline CDR1 is MNHNS and CDR2 SASEGT. CDR3 length: 13 amino acids. Trimming removed 2 bases at V and 4 bases at J, with 8 bases between.

In this sample, this clonotype turned up many times. The chain carries TRBV2 and TRBJ2-7; 10 nucleotides line up with TRBD2. Germline assignment: CDR1 SNHLY and CDR2 FYNNEI. V dropped 5 bases and J dropped 6; count of bases not matched to a gene: 7. The CDR3 length is 14 residues. CDR3 region: CASSSSGSPVEQYF. In DNA, the CDR3 is TGTGCCAGCAGTTCTAGCGGGAGTCCGGTCGAGCAGTACTTC.

This clonotype was detected ten times or more. The V gene is TRBV2, the J gene TRBJ2-5; 9 bases agree with TRBD2. V was clipped by 5 bases and J by 8 bases; unmatched bases: 27. Germline loops: CDR1 SNHLY, CDR2 FYNNEI. The CDR3 is made up of 20 amino acids. The CDR3 bases are TGTGCCAGCAGTAGACTAGGGACTTTAGCGGGATTGTCTCTAGCGGGAACCCAGTACTTC. Encoded protein: CASSRLGTLAGLSLAGTQYF.